A single T cell receptor (beta chain) is shown here with its context. This entry comes from a study of blood T cell repertoires in COVID-19. Study at large: Samples representing acute and convalescent COVID-19 were sourced from the United States, Italy and Spain. PBMCs, B-cell-depleted T cells, or T cells provided the cDNA or gDNA that made up the material.

In the study's own analysis: Reference gene primers were amplified, and this amplification served to estimate nucleated cell counts. Sequencing was performed with immunoSEQ multiplex PCR; in TCRdb, only in-frame clones are kept and a portion is missing. The DNA gave D and trimming, while V, J and clone size come from that table. Among 210,000 or so clones listed, under 90% were seen once. CDR3 length: 15 residues. Germline CDR1 reads MNHEY; CDR2 reads SVGAGI. V lost 7 bases to trimming and J lost 7 bases; unmatched junction nucleotides: 10. Sequenced material: PBMCs or T cells enriched from blood (not recorded which). The clonotype originates from a man in his 60s who had recovered from COVID-19. The J gene is TRBJ2-2, the V gene TRBV6-5; TRBD1 agrees at 9 bases. Here the CDR3 DNA reads TGTGCCAGCACCCCGGGACAGGGTGATATCGGGGAGCTGTTTTTT. Protein: CASTPGQGDIGELFF.